This entry concerns a single TCR beta chain. Its antigen is unidentified. Trimming took 3 bases from V and 4 from J; bases not matched to a gene: 19. Germline V gene lookup returns CDR1 KGHDR and CDR2 SFDVKD. CDR3 size: 20 residues. This sample was included in a study of T-cell memory formation after mild COVID-19. General study results and limits: Pre-infection memory carried some responding clones, suggesting that cross-reactive memory joined. Later expanders leaned toward CD4+, whereas clones contracting from day 15 to 85 were balanced CD4/CD8.

MiXCR, run by TCRdb on the 5' RACE reads, gives a single entry per CDR3 protein. The table has 450,000 or so distinct CDR3 sequences, roughly 25% seen once; the top ten hold around 12%. The V and J genes are TRBV24-1 and TRBJ2-3; 9 nucleotides line up with TRBD1. Sequences were obtained from PBMCs or a T cell subset sorted from them (not recorded which). The clonotype was recovered from an adult woman who had mild COVID-19 (a few samples of this study predate the infection). Cell type and time point are not known. The CDR3 DNA reads as TGTGCCACCAGTGATGACCTTACAGGGGGCGACTGGATTAACGCAGATACGCAGTATTTT. This codes for CATSDDLTGGDWINADTQYF.